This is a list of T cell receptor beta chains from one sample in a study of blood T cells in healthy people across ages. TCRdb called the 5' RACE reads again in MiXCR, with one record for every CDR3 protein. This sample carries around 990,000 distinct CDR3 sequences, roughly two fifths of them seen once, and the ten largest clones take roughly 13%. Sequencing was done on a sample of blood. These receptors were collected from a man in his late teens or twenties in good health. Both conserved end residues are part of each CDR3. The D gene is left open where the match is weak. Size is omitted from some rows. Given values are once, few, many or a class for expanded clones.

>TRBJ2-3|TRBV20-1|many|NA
CSAPDSIPDTQYF
TGCAGTGCTCCGGACAGTATCCCAGATACGCAGTATTTT
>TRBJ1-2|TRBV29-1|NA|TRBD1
CSVDGDRGEDGYTF
TGCAGCGTTGATGGGGACAGGGGGGAGGATGGCTACACCTTC
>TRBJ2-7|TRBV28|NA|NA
CASSLLGGPVYEQYF
TGTGCCAGCAGTTTATTGGGGGGCCCAGTCTACGAGCAGTACTTC
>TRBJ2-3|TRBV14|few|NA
CASSQEGPGRADTQYF
TGTGCCAGCAGCCAAGAAGGTCCGGGGCGCGCAGATACGCAGTATTTT
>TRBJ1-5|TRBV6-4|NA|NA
CASSVPFHLSNQPQHF
TGTGCCAGCAGCGTACCTTTTCACCTAAGCAATCAGCCCCAGCATTTT
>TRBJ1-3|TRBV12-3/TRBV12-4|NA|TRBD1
CASRSQGAGNTIYF
TGTGCCAGCAGATCGCAGGGGGCGGGAAACACCATATATTTT
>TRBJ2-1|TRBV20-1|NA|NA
CSATGSYNEQFF
TGCAGTGCTACCGGATCGTACAATGAGCAGTTCTTC
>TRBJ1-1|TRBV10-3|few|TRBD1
CAISDGTGGTEAFF
TGTGCCATCAGTGACGGGACAGGGGGCACTGAAGCTTTCTTT
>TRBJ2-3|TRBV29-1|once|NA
CSVDSGEGADTQYF
TGCAGCGTTGATAGTGGGGAGGGGGCAGATACGCAGTATTTT
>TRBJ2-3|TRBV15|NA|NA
CATSRDRGGGTDTQYF
TGTGCCACCAGCAGAGATCGCGGCGGGGGCACAGATACGCAGTATTTT
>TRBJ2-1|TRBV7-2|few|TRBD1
CASSQNQGDYNEQFF
TGTGCCAGCAGCCAAAACCAGGGGGACTACAATGAGCAGTTCTTC
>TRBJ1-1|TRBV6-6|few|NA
CATRTPNTEAFF
TGTGCCACCCGGACACCGAACACTGAAGCTTTCTTT
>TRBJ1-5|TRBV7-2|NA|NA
CASSLGGAHSNQPQHF
TGTGCCAGCAGCTTAGGAGGGGCTCATAGCAATCAGCCCCAGCATTTT
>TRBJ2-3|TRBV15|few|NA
CATSREYLDTQYF
TGTGCCACCAGCAGAGAGTATCTCGATACGCAGTATTTT
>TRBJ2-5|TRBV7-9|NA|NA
CASSLEFRQFQETQYF
TGTGCCAGCAGCTTAGAGTTCCGGCAGTTTCAAGAGACCCAGTACTTC
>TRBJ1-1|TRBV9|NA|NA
CATSVGGQTNTEAFF
TGTGCCACCAGCGTAGGGGGACAAACGAACACTGAAGCTTTCTTT
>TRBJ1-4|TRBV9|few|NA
CASSASYGEKLFF
TGTGCCAGCAGCGCGTCCTACGGAGAAAAACTGTTTTTT
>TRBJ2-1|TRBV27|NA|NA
CASGPGTYNEQFF
TGTGCCAGCGGTCCCGGGACCTACAATGAGCAGTTCTTC
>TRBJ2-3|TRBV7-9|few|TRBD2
CASSLGLAVGDTQYF
TGTGCCAGCAGCTTGGGACTAGCGGTTGGAGATACGCAGTATTTT
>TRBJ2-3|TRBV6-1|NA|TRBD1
CASSEARGTAFSTDTQYF
TGTGCCAGCAGTGAAGCGCGTGGGACAGCTTTTAGCACAGATACGCAGTATTTT
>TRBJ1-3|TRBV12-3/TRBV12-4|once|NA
CASSLGRRNTIYF
TGTGCCAGCAGTTTGGGCAGGCGAAACACCATATATTTT
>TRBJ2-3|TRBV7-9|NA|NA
CASSSAPGTDTQYF
TGTGCCAGCAGCAGCGCACCCGGCACAGATACGCAGTATTTT
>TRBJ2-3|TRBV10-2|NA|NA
CASRVGSTDTQYF
TGCGCCAGCAGGGTGGGGAGCACAGATACGCAGTATTTT
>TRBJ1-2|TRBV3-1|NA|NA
CASSQGLRLYTF
TGTGCCAGCAGCCAAGGGCTAAGGCTCTACACCTTC
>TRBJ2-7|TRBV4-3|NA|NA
CASSHVLNSYEQYF
TGCGCCAGCAGCCATGTACTAAATTCCTACGAGCAGTACTTC
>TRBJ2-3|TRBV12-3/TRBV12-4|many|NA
CASSLIVGDTQYF
TGTGCCAGCAGTTTAATCGTGGGGGATACGCAGTATTTT
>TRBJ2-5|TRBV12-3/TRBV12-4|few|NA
CASSPQGRTTTQYF
TGTGCCAGCAGTCCGCAGGGCAGGACAACAACCCAGTACTTC
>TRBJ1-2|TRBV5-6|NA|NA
CASSVGARPYGYTF
TGTGCCAGCAGCGTCGGTGCGAGACCCTATGGCTACACCTTC
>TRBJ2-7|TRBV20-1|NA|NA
CSARGRARSYNEQYF
TGCAGTGCTAGAGGCAGGGCCAGATCATACAATGAGCAGTACTTC
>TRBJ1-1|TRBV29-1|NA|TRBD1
CSVSPGGQVFF
TGCAGCGTTTCGCCAGGGGGCCAAGTTTTCTTT
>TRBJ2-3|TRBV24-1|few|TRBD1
CATMDRVRTDTQYF
TGTGCCACCATGGACAGGGTCCGCACAGATACGCAGTATTTT
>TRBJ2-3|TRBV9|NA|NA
CASSPPDRDTQYF
TGTGCCAGCAGCCCTCCAGATCGGGATACGCAGTATTTT
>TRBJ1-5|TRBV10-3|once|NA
CAISESRNQGQPQHF
TGTGCCATCAGTGAGTCGAGGAATCAGGGTCAGCCCCAGCATTTT
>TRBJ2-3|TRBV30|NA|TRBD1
CAWSADRPKQYF
TGTGCCTGGAGTGCGGACAGGCCGAAGCAGTATTTT
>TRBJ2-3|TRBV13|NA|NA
CASSLADYRDTQYF
TGTGCCAGCAGCTTAGCGGACTACCGTGATACGCAGTATTTT
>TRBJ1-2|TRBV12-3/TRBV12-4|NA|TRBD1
CASSPLTQGGSGYGYTF
TGTGCCAGCAGTCCACTTACACAGGGGGGGAGCGGCTATGGCTACACCTTC
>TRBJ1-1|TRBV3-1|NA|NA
CASSQAQGFANTEAFF
TGTGCCAGCAGCCAAGCACAGGGCTTTGCGAACACTGAAGCTTTCTTT
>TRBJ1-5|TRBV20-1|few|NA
CSARGYGTGGNQPQHF
TGCAGTGCTAGAGGTTATGGAACAGGAGGCAATCAGCCCCAGCATTTT
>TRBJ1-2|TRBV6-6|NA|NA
CASSSLLTGDYGHTF
TGTGCCAGCAGTTCCCTTTTAACGGGGGACTATGGCCACACCTTC